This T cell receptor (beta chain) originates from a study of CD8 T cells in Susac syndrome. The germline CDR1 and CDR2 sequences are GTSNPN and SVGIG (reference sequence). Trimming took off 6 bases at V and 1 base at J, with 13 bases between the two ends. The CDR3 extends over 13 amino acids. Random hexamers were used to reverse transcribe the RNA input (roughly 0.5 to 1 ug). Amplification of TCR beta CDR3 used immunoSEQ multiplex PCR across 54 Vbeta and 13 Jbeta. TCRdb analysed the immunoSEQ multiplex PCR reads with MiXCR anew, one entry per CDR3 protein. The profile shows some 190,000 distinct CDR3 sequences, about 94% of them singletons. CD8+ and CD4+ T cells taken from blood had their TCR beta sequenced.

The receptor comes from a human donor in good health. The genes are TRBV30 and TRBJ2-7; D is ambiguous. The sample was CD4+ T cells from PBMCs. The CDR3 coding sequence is TGTGCCTGCGGGTTAATAGGATCCTACGAGCAGTACTTC. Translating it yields CACGLIGSYEQYF.